These 24 T cell receptor beta chains came from one sample sequenced in a study of early T cells in non-severe SARS-CoV-2 infection. TCRdb reprocessed the 5' RACE reads with MiXCR, giving one entry per CDR3 protein. This table has tens of thousands of distinct CDR3 sequences, 4.5% appearing once. The material sequenced was whole blood. Receptor source: an adult who was a healthcare worker with PCR-confirmed SARS-CoV-2 infection or an uninfected control (not recorded which).

This sequence joins TRBV28 and TRBJ1-4, with no clear D. Germline V CDR1 and CDR2: MDHEN, SYDVKM. There are 15 residues in the CDR3. V was trimmed by 4 bases and J by 10 bases, leaving 19 bases between them. The CDR3 nucleotides are TGTGCCAGCAGTTCCCAGGACGGAAGGAGTGGAAAACTGTTTTTT. This translates into CASSSQDGRSGKLFF.

The chain links TRBV7-8 to TRBJ2-7, with a tentative D call TRBD1 (6 bases). The CDR3 covers 14 residues. Germline V gene sequence: CDR1 SGHVS, CDR2 FQNEAQ. V was cut by 5 bases and J by 0 bases, with 11 bases left in between. CDR3 protein: CASSRGQLSYEQYF. In nucleotides, the CDR3 is TGTGCCAGCAGCCGTGGACAGCTCTCCTACGAGCAGTACTTC. Full variable domain (remainder filled in from reference TRBV7-8 and TRBJ2-7): GAGVSQSPRYKVAKRGQDVALRCDPISGHVSLFWYQQALGQGPEFLTYFQNEAQLDKSGLPSDRFFAERPEGSVSTLKIQRTQQEDSAVYLCASSRGQLSYEQYFGPGTRLTVT.

This clonotype was counted at least ten times. This rearrangement joins TRBV7-9 to TRBJ1-1; a possible D gene is TRBD1 (5 bases). This CDR3 spans 16 amino acids. V was clipped by 5 bases and J by 4 bases, with 20 bases between them. Germline CDR1 SEHNR, CDR2 FQNEAQ (reference sequence). This CDR3 is CASSPIGAGPSTEAFF. CDR3 nucleotide sequence: TGTGCCAGCAGCCCTATTGGGGCAGGGCCCTCCACTGAAGCTTTCTTT.

There are many counts of this clonotype. The V gene is TRBV7-6, the J gene TRBJ2-1; 9 nucleotides match TRBD1. After removal of 5 bases from V and 4 bases from J, the junction contained 3 bases not matched to a gene. Germline CDR1 SGHVS, CDR2 FNYEAQ. CDR3 length: 14 amino acids. CDR3 coding DNA: TGTGCCAGCAGCACCGGGACAGGGTACAATGAGCAGTTCTTC. Protein: CASSTGTGYNEQFF.

This clonotype was recorded many times. As DNA, the CDR3 is TGTGCCAGCAGACAGGGCGCCTACGAGCAGTACTTC. Its translation is CASRQGAYEQYF. V usage is TRBV28 and J usage is TRBJ2-7; D is possibly TRBD1 (6 bases). Looked up from germline, CDR1 is MDHEN and CDR2 is SYDVKM. There are 12 residues in the CDR3. The V gene lost 6 bases and the J gene lost 2 bases, with 8 bases spanning the gap.

In its sample, this clonotype was seen many times. The chain joins TRBV18 to TRBJ1-5, with unresolved D. The length of the CDR3 is 14 residues. Germline V CDR1 and CDR2: KGHSH, LQKENI. Deletions cut 2 bases from V and 0 bases from J, with 5 bases between. The CDR3 DNA reads as TGTGCCAGCTCACCAGGTAATAGCAATCAGCCCCAGCATTTT. It translates to CASSPGNSNQPQHF.

This clonotype was recorded many times. The chain combines TRBV2 with TRBJ2-7; D possibly corresponds to TRBD2 (5 bases). Germline lookup yields CDR1 SNHLY and CDR2 FYNNEI. The CDR3 has 14 amino acids. Deletions cut 7 bases from V and 7 bases from J, with 20 bases between. In DNA, the CDR3 is TGTGCCAGCATGCAGGACTCCACCCGGCGGGAGCAGTACTTC. Translated: CASMQDSTRREQYF.

This clonotype was picked up a small number of times. The rearrangement links TRBV7-3 to TRBJ2-3, with TRBD2 identical over 12 bases. Per the germline V gene, CDR1 is SGHTA and CDR2 is FQGTGA. The V and J ends lost 1 base and 4 bases, in that order; junction bases with no gene match: 6. The CDR3 runs 17 residues. In DNA form, the CDR3 reads TGTGCCAGCAGCTTAATATGGTCTAGCGGGAGGGCAGATACGCAGTATTTT. It yields the protein CASSLIWSSGRADTQYF.

This clonotype was seen a handful of times. The CDR3 sequence is CASSYGMSGDTEAFF. For the CDR3, the DNA is TGTGCCAGCAGTTACGGCATGTCAGGGGACACTGAAGCTTTCTTT. This rearrangement joins TRBV6-2 or TRBV6-3 to TRBJ1-1; TRBD1 might be the D (6 bases). CDR3 length: 15 residues. The V end was cut by 2 bases, the J end by 3 bases, with 13 bases between. CDR1 and CDR2 from the germline V gene are MNHEY and SVGEGT.

This clonotype was seen repeatedly, ten times or more. The V and J genes are TRBV29-1 and TRBJ2-5, with 7 bases fitting TRBD2. The ends lost 5 bases at V and 4 bases at J; junction bases unmatched: 7. There are 13 residues in the CDR3. Per germline, CDR1 SQVTM and CDR2 ANQGSEA. CDR3: CSVMPGGSETQYF. The DNA of the CDR3 is TGCAGCGTTATGCCGGGGGGATCAGAGACCCAGTACTTC.

Ten or more counts support this clonotype. The chain has TRBV3-1 and TRBJ1-2; D is unclear. CDR1 LGHDT and CDR2 YNNKEL come from the germline V gene (reference sequence). This CDR3 is 13 amino acids long. Trimming cost V 0 bases and J 4 bases, with 6 bases left between them. The CDR3 bases are TGTGCCAGCAGCCAAGACAGCCTCTATGGCTACACCTTC. This encodes CASSQDSLYGYTF. Full variable domain (rest looked up from reference TRBV3-1 and TRBJ1-2): DTAVSQTPKYLVTQMGNDKSIKCEQNLGHDTMYWYKQDSKKFLKIMFSYNNKELIINETVPNRFSPKSPDKAHLNLHINSLELGDSAVYFCASSQDSLYGYTFGSGTRLTVV.

This clonotype was counted at least ten times. The chain has TRBV7-8 and TRBJ2-7; possibly TRBD2 for D (6 bases). The V end lost 5 bases, the J end lost 3 bases, and 20 bases lay between the germline ends. Germline assignment: CDR1 SGHVS and CDR2 FQNEAQ. The CDR3 runs 16 residues. CDR3 residues: CASSPRRDYLNYEQYF. For the CDR3, the DNA is TGTGCCAGCAGCCCAAGGAGGGATTACCTTAACTACGAGCAGTACTTC.

The sample holds many counts of this clonotype. The chain couples TRBV6-5 to TRBJ2-2, with 14 bases that match TRBD2. Germline trimming cut 5 bases from V and 4 bases from J; bases unmatched to any gene: 9. This CDR3 has 18 amino acids. The germline gives CDR1 MNHEY, CDR2 SVGAGI. CDR3 DNA: TGTGCCAGCAGTCGCCGACTAGCGGGAGGGCAGGGCACCGGGGAGCTGTTTTTT. This gives the protein CASSRRLAGGQGTGELFF.

This clonotype was counted ten times or more. V and J are TRBV20-1 and TRBJ2-1, with D perhaps TRBD1 (5 bases). V was clipped by 1 base and J by 3 bases, with 13 bases between them. CDR3 length: 15 amino acids. Germline lookup yields CDR1 DFQATT and CDR2 SNEGSKA (reference sequence). CDR3 DNA: TGCAGTGCTAGAGTGACACTGGGGCGCTACAATGAGCAGTTCTTC. Amino acids: CSARVTLGRYNEQFF.

The chain couples TRBV5-5 to TRBJ1-4, with a possible D match to TRBD1 (6 bases). Germline lookup yields CDR1 SGHKS and CDR2 YYEKEE (reference sequence). The CDR3 covers 16 residues. V was clipped by 2 bases and J by 8 bases, with 19 bases between them. The CDR3 reads CASSFFSGAGAEKLFF. The CDR3 DNA follows: TGTGCCAGCAGCTTTTTCTCTGGTGCAGGGGCCGAAAAACTGTTTTTT.

The genes are TRBV5-6 and TRBJ2-3, with 7 nucleotides matching TRBD2. The V gene end was trimmed by 4 bases and the J gene end by 2 bases; junction bases not matched to a gene: 7. Germline CDR1 is SGHDT and CDR2 is YYEEEE. The CDR3 sequence is 15 residues long. The CDR3: CASSEGGSPTDTQYF. The CDR3 nucleotides are TGTGCCAGCAGCGAGGGAGGGTCCCCCACAGATACGCAGTATTTT.

This clonotype was seen at least ten times. This chain links TRBV6-2 or TRBV6-3 with TRBJ2-1; the D gene could be TRBD1 or TRBD2 (6 bases each). Germline lookup yields CDR1 MNHEY and CDR2 SVGEGT. Trimming took off 8 bases at V and 4 bases at J, with 21 bases between the two ends. The CDR3 covers 16 residues. CDR3: CASGGLGSIPYNEQFF. The CDR3 DNA follows: TGTGCCAGCGGGGGCCTCGGGAGCATACCGTACAATGAGCAGTTCTTC.

Ten or more counts support this clonotype. V gene TRBV6-5 combines with J gene TRBJ2-5, with 9 bases that match TRBD2. The CDR3 runs to 17 residues. CDR1 and CDR2 (germline): MNHEY, SVGAGI. Trimming cost V 5 bases and J 2 bases; bases outside gene matches: 12. Here the CDR3 reads CASSPGWLAGRQETQYF. The CDR3 DNA follows: TGTGCCAGCAGTCCCGGGTGGCTAGCGGGACGACAAGAGACCCAGTACTTC.

This clonotype appeared many times. The chain combines TRBV12-3 or TRBV12-4 with TRBJ1-1, with D possibly matching TRBD1 (5 bases). The CDR3 runs to 14 residues. Deletions cut 5 bases from V and 3 bases from J, with 13 bases between. The CDR3 DNA follows: TGTGCCAGCAGTCTTCAGGGAGGGGACACTGAAGCTTTCTTT. Residues: CASSLQGGDTEAFF.

In this sample, this clonotype is medium-sized. The chain has TRBV29-1 and TRBJ1-1; 8 bases agree with TRBD1. J was trimmed by 6 bases and V by 6 bases; bases with no gene match: 9. Germline V gene lookup returns CDR1 SQVTM and CDR2 ANQGSEA. The CDR3 runs to 13 residues. The CDR3 sequence: CSVETGQEAEAFF. CDR3 DNA sequence: TGCAGCGTGGAGACGGGACAGGAGGCTGAAGCTTTCTTT.

The CDR3 sequence: CASSGTGNGELFF. The CDR3 bases are TGTGCCAGCAGCGGGACAGGGAACGGGGAGCTGTTTTTT. The genes are TRBV2 and TRBJ2-2, with 9 nucleotides matching TRBD1. The ends lost 6 bases at V and 7 bases at J; junction bases unmatched: 3. The CDR3 contains 13 residues. From germline, CDR1 is SNHLY and CDR2 FYNNEI.

Many counts were recorded for this clonotype. At one of its ends the junction is not consistent with the germline gene, which may arise from a read error. The chain couples TRBV6-6 to TRBJ2-7, with D unclear. There are 11 residues in the CDR3. Germline CDR1 is MNHNY and CDR2 is SVGAGI (reference sequence). The CDR3 DNA is TGTGCCAGCAGTTACTCCTCCGAGCAGTACTTC. Translated: CASSYSSEQYF.

The rearrangement uses TRBV20-1 and TRBJ1-1; TRBD1 matches 8 bases. This CDR3 spans 15 amino acids. Germline V CDR1 and CDR2: DFQATT, SNEGSKA (reference sequence). Trimming removed 2 bases from V and 3 bases from J; junction bases left unmatched: 8. Here the CDR3 DNA reads TGCAGTGCTAGAAAACGAAGGACAGGGCACACTGAAGCTTTCTTT. Amino acid sequence: CSARKRRTGHTEAFF.

By frequency in the sample, this clonotype is medium-sized. This chain connects TRBV12-3 or TRBV12-4 to TRBJ2-1; the D is unclear. The CDR3 runs to 13 residues. V was shortened by 1 base and J by 5 bases, with 6 bases between the two germline ends. The CDR3 nucleotides are TGTGCCAGCAGTTTAGGACTGCACAATGAGCAGTTCTTC. Translating it yields CASSLGLHNEQFF.